Given below is one T cell receptor beta chain in context. Antigen: not known. The source of the sample is a study of shared clonotypes between healthy human individuals. About the study: Used for every donor were three CD4 naive, three CD4 memory, two CD8 naive and one CD8 memory plate. The study, taken as a whole, reports: In contrast to clonotypes shared by all four donors, non-shared clonotypes had lower generation probabilities.

Naive CD8 populations comprised CD45RO-negative cells positively selected for CCR7, excluding terminally differentiated effector memory CD45RA+ cells. Only Caucasian adults living in Nashville, Tennessee made up the donor group. The germline V and J ends were trimmed by 1 base and 0 bases, with 4 bases remaining between them. The CDR3 consists of 15 residues. In germline, CDR1 is SEHNR, CDR2 FQNEAQ (reference sequence). Assay used: immunoSEQ multiplex PCR; TCRdb lists only in-frame clones, some missing. The sample contains about 2 million clones, over 85% of which appear only once. The chain has TRBV7-9 and TRBJ2-6; no firm D call. The origin of this receptor is a man between 18 and 29 years old in good health. The sequencing input was naive CD8+ T cells sorted from blood. This CDR3 reads CASSLETSGANVLTF. CDR3 DNA sequence: TGTGCCAGCAGCTTAGAGACCTCTGGGGCCAACGTCCTGACTTTC.